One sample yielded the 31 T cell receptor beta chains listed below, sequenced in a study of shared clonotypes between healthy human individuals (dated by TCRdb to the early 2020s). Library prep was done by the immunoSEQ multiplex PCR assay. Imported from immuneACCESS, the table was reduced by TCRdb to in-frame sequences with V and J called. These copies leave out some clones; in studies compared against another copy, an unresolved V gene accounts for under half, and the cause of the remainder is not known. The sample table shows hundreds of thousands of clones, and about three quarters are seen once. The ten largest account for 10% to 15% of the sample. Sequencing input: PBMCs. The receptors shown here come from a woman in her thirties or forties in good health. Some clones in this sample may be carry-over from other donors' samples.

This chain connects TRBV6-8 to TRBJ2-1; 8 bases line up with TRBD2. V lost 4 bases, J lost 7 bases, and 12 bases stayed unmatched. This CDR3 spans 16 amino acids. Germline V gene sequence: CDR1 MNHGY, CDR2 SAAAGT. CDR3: CASSFPGTRGINEQFF. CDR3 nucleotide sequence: TGTGCCAGCAGTTTTCCCGGGACTAGGGGAATTAATGAGCAGTTCTTC.

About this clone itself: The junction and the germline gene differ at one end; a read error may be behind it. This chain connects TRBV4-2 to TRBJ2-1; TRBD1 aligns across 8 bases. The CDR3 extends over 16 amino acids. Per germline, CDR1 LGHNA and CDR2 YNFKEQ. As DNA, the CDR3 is TGTGCCAGCACCCAAAAGACAGGGGTAAACTACAATGAGCAGTTCTTC. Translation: CASTQKTGVNYNEQFF.

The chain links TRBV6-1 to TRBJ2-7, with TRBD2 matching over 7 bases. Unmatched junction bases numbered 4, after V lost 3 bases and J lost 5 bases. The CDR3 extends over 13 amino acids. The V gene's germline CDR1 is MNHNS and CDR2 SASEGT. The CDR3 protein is CASSDRDYHEQYF. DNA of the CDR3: TGTGCCAGCAGTGACCGGGACTACCACGAGCAGTACTTC.

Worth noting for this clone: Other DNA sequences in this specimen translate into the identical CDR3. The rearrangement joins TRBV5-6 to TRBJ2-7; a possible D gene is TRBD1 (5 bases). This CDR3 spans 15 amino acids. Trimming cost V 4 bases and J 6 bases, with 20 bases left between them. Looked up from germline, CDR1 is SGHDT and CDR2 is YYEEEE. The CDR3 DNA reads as TGTGCCAGCAGCCCGTTACACAGGCAGGAAACCGAGCAGTACTTC. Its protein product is CASSPLHRQETEQYF.

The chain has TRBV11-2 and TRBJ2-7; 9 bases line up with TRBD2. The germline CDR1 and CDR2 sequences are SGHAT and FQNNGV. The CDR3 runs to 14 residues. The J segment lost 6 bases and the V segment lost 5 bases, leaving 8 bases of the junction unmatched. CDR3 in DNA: TGTGCCAGCAGCCCCCGGCGGGAGGGCTCCGAGCAGTACTTC. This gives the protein CASSPRREGSEQYF. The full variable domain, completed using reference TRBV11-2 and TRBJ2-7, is EAGVAQSPRYKIIEKRQSVAFWCNPISGHATLYWYQQILGQGPKLLIQFQNNGVVDDSQLPKDRFSAERLKGVDSTLKIQPAKLEDSAVYLCASSPRREGSEQYFGPGTRLTVT.

CDR3 loop: CASSVSTGQNTGELFF. DNA of the CDR3: TGTGCCAGCAGCGTCTCAACGGGACAGAACACCGGGGAGCTGTTTTTT. This rearrangement joins TRBV9 to TRBJ2-2, with a weak D call TRBD1 (6 bases). This CDR3 is 16 amino acids long. The ends were cut back, 2 bases at V and 1 base at J, with 12 bases in the middle. Germline CDR1 is SGDLS and CDR2 is YYNGEE. Together with reference TRBV9 and TRBJ2-2, the CDR3 gives the full variable domain: DSGVTQTPKHLITATGQRVTLRCSPRSGDLSVYWYQQSLDQGLQFLIQYYNGEERAKGNILERFSAQQFPDLHSELNLSSLELGDSALYFCASSVSTGQNTGELFFGEGSRLTVL.

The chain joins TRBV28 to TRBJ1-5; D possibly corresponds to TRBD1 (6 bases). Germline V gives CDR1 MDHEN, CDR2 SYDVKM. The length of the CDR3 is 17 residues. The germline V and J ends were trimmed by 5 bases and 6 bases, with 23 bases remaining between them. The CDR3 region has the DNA TGTGCCAGCAGTCTCCCCCCCCGATACAGGGATGCTCAGCCCCAGCATTTT. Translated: CASSLPPRYRDAQPQHF.

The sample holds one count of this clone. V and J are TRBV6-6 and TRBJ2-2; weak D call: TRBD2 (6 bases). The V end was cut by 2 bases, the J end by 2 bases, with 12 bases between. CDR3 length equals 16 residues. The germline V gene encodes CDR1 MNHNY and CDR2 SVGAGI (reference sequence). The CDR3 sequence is CASSYGLYDNTGELFF. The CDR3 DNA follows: TGTGCCAGCAGTTACGGACTATACGATAACACCGGGGAGCTGTTTTTT.

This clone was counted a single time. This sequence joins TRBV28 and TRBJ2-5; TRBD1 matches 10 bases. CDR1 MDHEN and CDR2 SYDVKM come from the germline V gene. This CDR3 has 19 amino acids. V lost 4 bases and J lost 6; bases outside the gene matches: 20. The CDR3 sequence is CASSSPIKNPGQGMKTQYF. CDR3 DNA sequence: TGTGCCAGCAGTTCCCCGATAAAAAATCCGGGACAGGGGATGAAGACCCAGTACTTC.

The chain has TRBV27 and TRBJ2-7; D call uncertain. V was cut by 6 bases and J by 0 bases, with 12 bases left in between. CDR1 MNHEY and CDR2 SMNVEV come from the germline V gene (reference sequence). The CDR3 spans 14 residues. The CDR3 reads CASRIVGISYEQYF. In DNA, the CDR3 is TGTGCCAGCAGGATCGTAGGTATCTCCTACGAGCAGTACTTC.

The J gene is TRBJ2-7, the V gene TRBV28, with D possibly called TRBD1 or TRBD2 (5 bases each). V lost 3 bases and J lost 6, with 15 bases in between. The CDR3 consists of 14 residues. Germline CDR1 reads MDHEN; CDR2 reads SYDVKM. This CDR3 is CASSLSGTRGEQYF. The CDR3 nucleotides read TGTGCCAGCAGTTTGTCGGGGACCCGGGGCGAGCAGTACTTC.

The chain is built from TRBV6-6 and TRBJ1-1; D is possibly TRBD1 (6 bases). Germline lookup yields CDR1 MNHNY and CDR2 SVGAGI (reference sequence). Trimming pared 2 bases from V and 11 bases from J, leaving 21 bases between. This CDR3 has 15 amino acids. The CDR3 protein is CASSYQIQGTLNAFF. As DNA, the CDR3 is TGTGCCAGCAGTTACCAGATTCAGGGGACGCTAAACGCTTTCTTT.

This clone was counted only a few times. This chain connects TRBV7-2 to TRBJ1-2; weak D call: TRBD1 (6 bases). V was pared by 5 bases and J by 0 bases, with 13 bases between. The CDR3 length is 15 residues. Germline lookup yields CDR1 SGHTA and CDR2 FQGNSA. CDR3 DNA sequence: TGTGCCAGCAGCCGCAGACAGGAGCCTAACTATGGCTACACCTTC. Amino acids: CASSRRQEPNYGYTF.

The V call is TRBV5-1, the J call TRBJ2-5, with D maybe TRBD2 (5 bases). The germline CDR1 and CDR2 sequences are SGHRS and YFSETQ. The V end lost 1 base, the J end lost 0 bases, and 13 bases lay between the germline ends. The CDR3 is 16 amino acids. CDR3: CASSLSGIMYQETQYF. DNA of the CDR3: TGCGCCAGCAGCTTGTCGGGAATTATGTACCAAGAGACCCAGTACTTC.

The CDR3 DNA sequence: TGCGCCAGCAGCTTGAACGGGGGCGACCAGCCCCAGCATTTT. It encodes CASSLNGGDQPQHF. This chain connects TRBV5-1 to TRBJ1-5, with D possibly matching TRBD1 (6 bases). CDR1 and CDR2 (germline): SGHRS, YFSETQ. This CDR3 is 14 amino acids long. V lost 1 base and J 7 bases, leaving 12 bases between the germline ends.

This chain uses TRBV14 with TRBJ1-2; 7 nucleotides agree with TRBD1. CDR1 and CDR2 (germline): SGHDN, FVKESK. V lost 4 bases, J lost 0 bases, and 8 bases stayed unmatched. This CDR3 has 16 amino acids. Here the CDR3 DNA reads TGTGCCAGCAGCCTGCGACAGGGCAAAGCTAACTATGGCTACACCTTC. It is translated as CASSLRQGKANYGYTF.

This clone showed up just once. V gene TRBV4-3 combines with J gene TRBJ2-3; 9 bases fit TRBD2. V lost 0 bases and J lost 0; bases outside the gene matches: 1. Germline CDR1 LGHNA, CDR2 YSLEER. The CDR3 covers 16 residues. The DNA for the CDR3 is TGCGCCAGCAGCCAAGAGGCGGGAGGGAGCACAGATACGCAGTATTTT. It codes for CASSQEAGGSTDTQYF.

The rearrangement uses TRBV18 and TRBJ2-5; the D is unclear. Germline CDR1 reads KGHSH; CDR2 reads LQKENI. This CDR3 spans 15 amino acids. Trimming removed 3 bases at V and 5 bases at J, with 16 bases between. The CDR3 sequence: CASSPVITQGETQYF. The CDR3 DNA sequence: TGTGCCAGCTCACCTGTTATTACGCAAGGGGAGACCCAGTACTTC.

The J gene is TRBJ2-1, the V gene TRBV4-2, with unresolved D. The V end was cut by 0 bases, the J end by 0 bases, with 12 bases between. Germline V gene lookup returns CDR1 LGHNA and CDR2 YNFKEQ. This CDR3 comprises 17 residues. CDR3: CASSQEVAPSSYNEQFF. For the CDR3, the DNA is TGTGCCAGCAGCCAAGAAGTAGCCCCGAGCTCCTACAATGAGCAGTTCTTC.

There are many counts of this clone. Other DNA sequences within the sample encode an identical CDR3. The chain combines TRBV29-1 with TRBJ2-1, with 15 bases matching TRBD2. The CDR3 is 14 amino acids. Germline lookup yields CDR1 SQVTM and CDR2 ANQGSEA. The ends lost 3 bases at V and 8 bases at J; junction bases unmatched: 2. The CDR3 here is CSVDGTSGRYEQFF. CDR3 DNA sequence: TGCAGCGTTGACGGGACTAGCGGGAGGTATGAGCAGTTCTTC.

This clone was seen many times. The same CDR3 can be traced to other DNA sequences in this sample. The CDR3 protein is CASSLVGGSYEQYF. The CDR3 DNA follows: TGCGCCAGCAGCTTGGTTGGCGGGAGCTACGAGCAGTACTTC. The rearrangement links TRBV5-1 to TRBJ2-7, with 7 bases fitting TRBD2. Germline V gene sequence: CDR1 SGHRS, CDR2 YFSETQ. After removal of 0 bases from V and 3 bases from J, the junction contained 3 bases not matched to a gene. The CDR3 consists of 14 residues.

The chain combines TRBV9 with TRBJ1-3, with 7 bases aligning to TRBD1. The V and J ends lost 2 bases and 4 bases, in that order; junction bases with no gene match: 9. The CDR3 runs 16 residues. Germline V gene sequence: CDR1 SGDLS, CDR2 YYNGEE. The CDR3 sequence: CASSVQTGTAGNTIYF. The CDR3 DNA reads TGTGCCAGCAGCGTCCAGACAGGGACCGCCGGAAACACCATATATTTT.

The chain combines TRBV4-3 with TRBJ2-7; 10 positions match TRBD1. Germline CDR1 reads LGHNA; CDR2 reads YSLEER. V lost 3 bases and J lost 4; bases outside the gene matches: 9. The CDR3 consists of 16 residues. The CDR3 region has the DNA TGCGCCAGCAGCCACCATTCGGGACAGGGGTTGTACGAGCAGTACTTC. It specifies CASSHHSGQGLYEQYF.

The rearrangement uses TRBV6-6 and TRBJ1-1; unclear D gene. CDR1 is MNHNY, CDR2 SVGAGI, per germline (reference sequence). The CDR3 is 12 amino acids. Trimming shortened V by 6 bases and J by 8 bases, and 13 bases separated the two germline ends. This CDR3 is CASRLEAGEAFF. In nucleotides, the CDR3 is TGTGCCAGCAGATTGGAGGCCGGGGAAGCTTTCTTT.

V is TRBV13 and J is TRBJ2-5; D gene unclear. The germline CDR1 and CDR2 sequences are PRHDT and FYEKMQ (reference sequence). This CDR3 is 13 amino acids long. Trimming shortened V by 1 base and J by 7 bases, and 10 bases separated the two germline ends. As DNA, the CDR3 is TGTGCCAGCAGCTTAGACGGGCTTGGGACCCAGTACTTC. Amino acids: CASSLDGLGTQYF.

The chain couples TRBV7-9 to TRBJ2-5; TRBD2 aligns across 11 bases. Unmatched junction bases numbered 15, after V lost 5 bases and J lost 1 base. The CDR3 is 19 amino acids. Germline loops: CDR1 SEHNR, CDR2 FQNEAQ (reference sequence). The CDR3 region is CASSRPQGLAVGSQETQYF. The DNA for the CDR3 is TGTGCCAGCAGCAGACCTCAGGGACTAGCGGTAGGGTCCCAAGAGACCCAGTACTTC.

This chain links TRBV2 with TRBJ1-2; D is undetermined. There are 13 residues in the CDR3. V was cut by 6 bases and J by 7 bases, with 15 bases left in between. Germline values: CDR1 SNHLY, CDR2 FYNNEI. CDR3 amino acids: CASRAPMGGGYTF. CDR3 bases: TGTGCCAGCAGGGCCCCGATGGGAGGTGGCTACACCTTC.

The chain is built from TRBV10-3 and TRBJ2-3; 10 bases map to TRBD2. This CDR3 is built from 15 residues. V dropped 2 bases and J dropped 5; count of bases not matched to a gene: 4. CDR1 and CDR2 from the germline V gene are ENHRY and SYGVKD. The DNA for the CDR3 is TGTGCCATCAGTGAGGGACTAGCGGAACTAGATACGCAGTATTTT. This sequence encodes CAISEGLAELDTQYF.

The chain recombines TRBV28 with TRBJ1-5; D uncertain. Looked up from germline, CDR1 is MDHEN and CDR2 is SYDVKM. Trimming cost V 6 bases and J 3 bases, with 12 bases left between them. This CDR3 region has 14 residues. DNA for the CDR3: TGTGCCAGCAGCCAGGCCCCGAACAATCAGCCCCAGCATTTT. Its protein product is CASSQAPNNQPQHF.

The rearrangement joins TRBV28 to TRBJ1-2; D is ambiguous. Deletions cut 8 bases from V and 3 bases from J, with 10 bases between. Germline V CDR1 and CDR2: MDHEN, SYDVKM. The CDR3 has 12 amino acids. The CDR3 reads CASSPGYYGYTF. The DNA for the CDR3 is TGTGCCAGCTCGCCAGGATACTATGGCTACACCTTC.

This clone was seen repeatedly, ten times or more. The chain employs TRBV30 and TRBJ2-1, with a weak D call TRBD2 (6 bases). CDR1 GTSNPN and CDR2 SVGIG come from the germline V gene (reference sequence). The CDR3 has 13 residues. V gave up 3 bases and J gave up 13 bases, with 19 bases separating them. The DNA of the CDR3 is TGTGCCTGGAGGCACCTACGGCGGGGAAGACAGTTCTTC. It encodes CAWRHLRRGRQFF.